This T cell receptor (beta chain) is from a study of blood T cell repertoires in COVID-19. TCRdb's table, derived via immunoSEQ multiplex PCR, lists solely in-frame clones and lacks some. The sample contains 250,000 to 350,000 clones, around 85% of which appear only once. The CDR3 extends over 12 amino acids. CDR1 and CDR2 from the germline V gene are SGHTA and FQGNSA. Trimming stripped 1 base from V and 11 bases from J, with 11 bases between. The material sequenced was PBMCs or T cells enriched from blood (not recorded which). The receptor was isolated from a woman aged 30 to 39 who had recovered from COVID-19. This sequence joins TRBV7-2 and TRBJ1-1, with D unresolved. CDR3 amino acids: CASSLGSGRAFF. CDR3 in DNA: TGTGCCAGCAGCTTAGGGTCCGGTCGGGCTTTCTTT.